What follows describes a single TCR beta chain. Its cognate antigen is unknown. The V gene lost 0 bases and the J gene lost 1 base, with 8 bases spanning the gap. The germline gives CDR1 SGHDT, CDR2 YYEEEE. CDR3 size: 14 residues. Second doses that came at about 4 or about 12 weeks were put together. The repertoire was sequenced with immunoSEQ multiplex PCR; TCRdb's copy has only in-frame clones and lacks some. The table includes 100,000 to 150,000 clones, just under 95% detected once. The data belong to a study of T cell responses to AZD1222 COVID-19 vaccine. Study-wide results and caveats: Donors, mostly white British, included more females; clonal diversity was possibly underestimated.

The material sequenced was peripheral blood, taken 28 days after the second AZD1222 dose. This chain uses TRBV5-6 with TRBJ2-7; D gene uncertain. This receptor was identified in an adult who received the AZD1222 COVID-19 vaccine. The CDR3 DNA sequence: TGTGCCAGCAGCTTGGTAGGCAGTTCCTACGAGCAGTACTTC. This codes for CASSLVGSSYEQYF.